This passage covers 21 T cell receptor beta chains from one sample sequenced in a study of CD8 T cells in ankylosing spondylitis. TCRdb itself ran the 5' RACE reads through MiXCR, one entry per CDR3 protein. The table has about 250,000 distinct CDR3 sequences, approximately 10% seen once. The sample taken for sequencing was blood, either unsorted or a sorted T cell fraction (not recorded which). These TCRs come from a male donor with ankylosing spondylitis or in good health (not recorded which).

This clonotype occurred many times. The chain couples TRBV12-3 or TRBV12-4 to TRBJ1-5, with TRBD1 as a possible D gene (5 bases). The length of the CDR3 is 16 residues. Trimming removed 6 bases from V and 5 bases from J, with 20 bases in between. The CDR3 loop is CASRLGGSGKDQPQHF. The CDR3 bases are TGTGCCAGCAGACTCGGGGGTTCGGGGAAGGATCAGCCCCAGCATTTT.

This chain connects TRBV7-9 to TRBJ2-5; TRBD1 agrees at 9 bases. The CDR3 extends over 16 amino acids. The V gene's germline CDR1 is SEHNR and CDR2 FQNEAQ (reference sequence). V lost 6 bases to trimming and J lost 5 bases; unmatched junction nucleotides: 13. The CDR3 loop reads CASREVTGGATETQYF. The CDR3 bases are TGTGCCAGCAGAGAAGTTACAGGGGGCGCGACGGAGACCCAGTACTTC.

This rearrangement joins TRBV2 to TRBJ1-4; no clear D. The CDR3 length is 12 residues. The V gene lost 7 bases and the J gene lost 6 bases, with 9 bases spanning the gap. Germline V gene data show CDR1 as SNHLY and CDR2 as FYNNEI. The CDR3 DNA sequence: TGTGCCAGCACCAATCTGGATGAAAAACTGTTTTTT. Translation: CASTNLDEKLFF.

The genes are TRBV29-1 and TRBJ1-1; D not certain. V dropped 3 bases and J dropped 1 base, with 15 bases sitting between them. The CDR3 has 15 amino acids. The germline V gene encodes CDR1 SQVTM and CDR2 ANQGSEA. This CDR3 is CSVDNSRVWNTEAFF. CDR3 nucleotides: TGCAGCGTTGATAATAGTAGGGTTTGGAACACTGAAGCTTTCTTT. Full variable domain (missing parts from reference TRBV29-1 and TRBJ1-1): SAVISQKPSRDICQRGTSLTIQCQVDSQVTMMFWYRQQPGQSLTLIATANQGSEATYESGFVIDKFPISRPNLTFSTLTVSNMSPEDSSIYLCSVDNSRVWNTEAFFGQGTRLTVV.

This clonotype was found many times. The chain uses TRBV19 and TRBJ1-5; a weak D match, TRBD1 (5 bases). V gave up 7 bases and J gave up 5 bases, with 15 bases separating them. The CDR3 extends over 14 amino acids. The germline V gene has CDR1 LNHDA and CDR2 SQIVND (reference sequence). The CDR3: CASTDPGLYQPQHF. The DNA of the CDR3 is TGTGCCAGTACGGATCCGGGACTTTATCAGCCCCAGCATTTT.

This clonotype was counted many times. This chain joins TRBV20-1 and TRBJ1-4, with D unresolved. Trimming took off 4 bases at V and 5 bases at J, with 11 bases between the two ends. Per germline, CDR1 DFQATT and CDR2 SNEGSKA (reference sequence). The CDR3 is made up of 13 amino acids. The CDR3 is CSATRVANEKLFF. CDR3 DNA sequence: TGCAGTGCTACACGGGTAGCCAATGAAAAACTGTTTTTT.

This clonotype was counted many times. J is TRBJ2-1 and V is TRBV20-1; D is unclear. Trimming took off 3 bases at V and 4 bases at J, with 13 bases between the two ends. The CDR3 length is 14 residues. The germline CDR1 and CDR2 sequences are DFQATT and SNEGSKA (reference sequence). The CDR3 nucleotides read TGCAGTGCTAGCACGCCGGCCGGGTACAATGAGCAGTTCTTC. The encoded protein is CSASTPAGYNEQFF.

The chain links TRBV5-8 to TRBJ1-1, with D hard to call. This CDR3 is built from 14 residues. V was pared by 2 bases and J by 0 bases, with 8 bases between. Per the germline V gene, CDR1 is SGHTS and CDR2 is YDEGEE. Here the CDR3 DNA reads TGTGCCAGCAGCTTTCAAGTCGTGAACACTGAAGCTTTCTTT. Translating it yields CASSFQVVNTEAFF.

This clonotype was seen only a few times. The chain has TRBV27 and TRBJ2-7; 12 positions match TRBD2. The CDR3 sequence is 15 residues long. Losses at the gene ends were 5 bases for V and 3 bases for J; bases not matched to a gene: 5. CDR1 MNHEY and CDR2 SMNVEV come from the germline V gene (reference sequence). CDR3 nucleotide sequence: TGTGCCAGCAGTGGCCGGACTAGCGGGAACTACGAGCAGTACTTC. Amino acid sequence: CASSGRTSGNYEQYF.

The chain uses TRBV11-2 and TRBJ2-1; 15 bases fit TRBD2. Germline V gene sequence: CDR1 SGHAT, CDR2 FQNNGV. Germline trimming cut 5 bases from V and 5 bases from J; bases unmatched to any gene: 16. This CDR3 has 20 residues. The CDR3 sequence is CASSPRRWGTSGGRDNEQFF. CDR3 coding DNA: TGTGCCAGCAGCCCTCGAAGATGGGGGACTAGCGGGGGGCGGGACAATGAGCAGTTCTTC.

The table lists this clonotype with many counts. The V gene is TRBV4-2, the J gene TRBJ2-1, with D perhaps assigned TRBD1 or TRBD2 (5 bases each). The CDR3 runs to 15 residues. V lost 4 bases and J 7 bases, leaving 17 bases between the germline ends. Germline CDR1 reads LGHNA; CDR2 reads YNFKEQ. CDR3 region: CASSLPGLTRNEQFF. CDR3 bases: TGTGCCAGCAGCCTCCCGGGGCTTACGCGGAATGAGCAGTTCTTC.

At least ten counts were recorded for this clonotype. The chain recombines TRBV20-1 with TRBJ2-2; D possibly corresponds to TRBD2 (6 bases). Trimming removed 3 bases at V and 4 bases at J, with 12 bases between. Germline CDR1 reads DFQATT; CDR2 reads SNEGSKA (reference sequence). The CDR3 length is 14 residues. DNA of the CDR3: TGCAGTGCTAGCGGGAGTGGAATCACCGGGGAGCTGTTTTTT. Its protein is CSASGSGITGELFF.

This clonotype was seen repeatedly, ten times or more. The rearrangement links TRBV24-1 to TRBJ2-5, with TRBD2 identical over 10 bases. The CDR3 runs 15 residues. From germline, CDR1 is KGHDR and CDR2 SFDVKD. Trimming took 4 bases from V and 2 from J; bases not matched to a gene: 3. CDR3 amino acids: CATSEGAGGQETQYF. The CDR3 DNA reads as TGTGCCACCAGTGAGGGAGCGGGGGGGCAAGAGACCCAGTACTTC.

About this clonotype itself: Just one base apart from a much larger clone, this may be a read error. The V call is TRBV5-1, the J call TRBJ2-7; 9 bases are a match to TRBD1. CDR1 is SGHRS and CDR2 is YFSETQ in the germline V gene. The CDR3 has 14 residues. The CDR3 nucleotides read TGCGCCGGCAGCTTGTGGGGGACAGGGAACGAGCAGTACTTC. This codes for CAGSLWGTGNEQYF.

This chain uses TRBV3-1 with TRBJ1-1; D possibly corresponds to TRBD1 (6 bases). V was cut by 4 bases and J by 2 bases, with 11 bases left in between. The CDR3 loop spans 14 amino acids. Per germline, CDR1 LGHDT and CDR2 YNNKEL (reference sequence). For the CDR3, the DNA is TGTGCCAGCAGCCTGGCACAGGGTAACACTGAAGCTTTCTTT. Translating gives CASSLAQGNTEAFF.

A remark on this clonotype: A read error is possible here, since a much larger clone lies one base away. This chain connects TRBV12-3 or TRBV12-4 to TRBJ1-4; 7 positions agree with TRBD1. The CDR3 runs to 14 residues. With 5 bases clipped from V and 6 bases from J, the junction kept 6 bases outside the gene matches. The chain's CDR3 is CASSLDRTHEKLFF. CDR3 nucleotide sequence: TGTGCCAGCAGTCTGGACAGGACCCATGAAAAACTGTTTTTT.

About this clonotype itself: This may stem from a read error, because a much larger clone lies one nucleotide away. The CDR3 DNA reads as TGTGCCAGCAGCTATGACAGCGGTGGAAACACCATATATTTT. Residues: CASSYDSGGNTIYF. The rearrangement uses TRBV7-2 and TRBJ1-3, with a tentative D call TRBD1 (5 bases). The CDR3 loop spans 14 amino acids. Trimming cost V 4 bases and J 3 bases, with 10 bases left between them. CDR1 and CDR2 (germline): SGHTA, FQGNSA.

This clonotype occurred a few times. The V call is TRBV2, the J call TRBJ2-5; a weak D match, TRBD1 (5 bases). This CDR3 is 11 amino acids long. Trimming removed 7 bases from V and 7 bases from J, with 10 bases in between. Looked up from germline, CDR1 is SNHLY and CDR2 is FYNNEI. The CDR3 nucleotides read TGTGCCAGCATCTCTACAGGGACCCAGTACTTC. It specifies CASISTGTQYF.

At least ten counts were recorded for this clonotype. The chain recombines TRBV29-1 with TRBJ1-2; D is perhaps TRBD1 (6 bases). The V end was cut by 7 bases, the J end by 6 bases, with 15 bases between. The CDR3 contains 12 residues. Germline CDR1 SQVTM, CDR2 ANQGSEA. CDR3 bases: TGCAGCGCGGTGGGGGCGGAAAATGGCTACACCTTC. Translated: CSAVGAENGYTF.

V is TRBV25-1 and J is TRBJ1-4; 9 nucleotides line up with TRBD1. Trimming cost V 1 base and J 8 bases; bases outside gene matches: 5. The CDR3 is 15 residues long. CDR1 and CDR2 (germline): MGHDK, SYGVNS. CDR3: CASSEFRDRDEKLFF. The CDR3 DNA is TGTGCCAGCAGTGAATTCCGGGACAGGGACGAAAAACTGTTTTTT. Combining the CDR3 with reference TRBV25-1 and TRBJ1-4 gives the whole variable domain EADIYQTPRYLVIGTGKKITLECSQTMGHDKMYWYQQDPGMELHLIHYSYGVNSTEKGDLSSESTVSRIRTEHFPLTLESARPSHTSQYLCASSEFRDRDEKLFFGSGTQLSVL.

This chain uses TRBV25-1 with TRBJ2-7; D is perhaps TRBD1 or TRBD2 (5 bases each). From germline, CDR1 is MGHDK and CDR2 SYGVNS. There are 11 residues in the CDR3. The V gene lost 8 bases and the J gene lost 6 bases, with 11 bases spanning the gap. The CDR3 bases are TGTGCCAGCGGCCAAGGGACCGAGCAGTACTTC. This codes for CASGQGTEQYF.